One sample yielded the 12 T cell receptor beta chains listed below, sequenced in a study of shared clonotypes between healthy human individuals. Naive CD8 isolation took CD45RO-negative cells positively selected for CCR7 and excluded terminally differentiated effector memory CD45RA+ cells. Here immunoSEQ multiplex PCR was the method, and the copy in TCRdb shows in-frame clones only, minus some. The data show 650,000 to 800,000 clones, 92% seen once. The specimen was naive CD8+ T cells sorted from blood. These receptor sequences come from a young man in good health.

On this clone itself: A junction boundary mismatches the germline segment, possibly from a read error. The chain carries TRBV9 and TRBJ2-7, with D perhaps TRBD1 or TRBD2 (7 bases each). This CDR3 comprises 14 residues. Germline-derived CDR1 and CDR2 are SGDLS and YYNGEE. The CDR3 loop is CANSGGGQNYEQYF. CDR3 DNA: TGTGCCAACAGCGGCGGGGGACAGAACTACGAGCAGTACTTC.

The chain carries TRBV6-6 and TRBJ1-3, with 7 positions matching TRBD1. Germline-derived CDR1 and CDR2 are MNHNY and SVGAGI (reference sequence). After removal of 4 bases from V and 4 bases from J, the junction contained 10 bases not matched to a gene. CDR3 length equals 16 residues. In nucleotides, the CDR3 is TGTGCCAGCAGTTTCGCTCCCAGGGGGTCCGGAAACACCATATATTTT. Translated, it gives CASSFAPRGSGNTIYF.

This sequence joins TRBV9 and TRBJ2-7; D possibly corresponds to TRBD1 (5 bases). The length of the CDR3 is 15 residues. CDR1 and CDR2 from the germline V gene are SGDLS and YYNGEE. Trimming pared 6 bases from V and 1 base from J, leaving 17 bases between. This CDR3 reads CASTTKDSPSYEQYF. CDR3 in DNA: TGTGCCAGCACCACCAAAGACAGCCCTTCCTACGAGCAGTACTTC.

The rearrangement links TRBV7-9 to TRBJ2-2; perhaps TRBD1 as D (5 bases). V lost 6 bases to trimming and J lost 4 bases, with 24 bases between them. Germline V gene lookup returns CDR1 SEHNR and CDR2 FQNEAQ (reference sequence). This CDR3 spans 18 amino acids. In nucleotides, the CDR3 is TGTGCCAGCAGGCCAAAGACAGAGACTGTGTTCCCCACCGGGGAGCTGTTTTTT. Its translation: CASRPKTETVFPTGELFF.

V is TRBV6-5 and J is TRBJ1-4; D call uncertain. The V end lost 6 bases, the J end lost 6 bases, and 14 bases lay between the germline ends. CDR1 is MNHEY, CDR2 SVGAGI, per germline. This CDR3 is built from 14 residues. Here the CDR3 DNA reads TGTGCCAGCAGGAAGGTTGGCCTTTATGAAAAACTGTTTTTT. Translation: CASRKVGLYEKLFF.

The J gene is TRBJ2-7, the V gene TRBV7-6; 9 bases are a match to TRBD2. V lost 5 bases, J lost 2 bases, and 7 bases stayed unmatched. The CDR3 sequence is 15 residues long. Germline V CDR1 and CDR2: SGHVS, FNYEAQ. The CDR3 spells CASSPTRTSAYEQYF. CDR3 bases: TGTGCCAGCAGCCCTACAAGGACTAGCGCCTACGAGCAGTACTTC.

The V and J genes are TRBV6-5 and TRBJ2-7; D is undetermined. The CDR3 runs 14 residues. The germline V and J ends were trimmed by 0 bases and 0 bases, with 6 bases remaining between them. Germline CDR1 and CDR2: MNHEY and SVGAGI. The CDR3 DNA reads TGTGCCAGCAGTTACTCGTCCCTCTCCTACGAGCAGTACTTC. As protein: CASSYSSLSYEQYF.

The chain couples TRBV27 to TRBJ2-3, with unresolved D. Per germline, CDR1 MNHEY and CDR2 SMNVEV (reference sequence). Trimming removed 8 bases from V and 2 bases from J, with 14 bases in between. CDR3 length: 14 residues. The CDR3: CASSVYSYTDTQYF. Written as DNA, the CDR3 is TGTGCCAGCTCCGTGTACTCTTACACAGATACGCAGTATTTT.

The chain recombines TRBV27 with TRBJ2-2; possible D gene TRBD2, 7 bases. The germline gives CDR1 MNHEY, CDR2 SMNVEV (reference sequence). The CDR3 loop spans 18 amino acids. The V end was cut by 5 bases, the J end by 4 bases, with 23 bases between. In DNA form, the CDR3 reads TGTGCCAGCAGTACCAGAGGGGGGGTCACTTTTGGCACCGGGGAGCTGTTTTTT. Protein sequence: CASSTRGGVTFGTGELFF.

The chain carries TRBV7-2 and TRBJ2-3; D gene ambiguous. Germline CDR1 SGHTA, CDR2 FQGNSA. V was trimmed by 5 bases and J by 2 bases, leaving 5 bases between them. CDR3 length: 12 residues. The CDR3 protein is CASSGITDTQYF. DNA for the CDR3: TGTGCCAGCAGCGGTATCACAGATACGCAGTATTTT.

The chain recombines TRBV10-1 with TRBJ2-2, with TRBD1 matching 8 bases. The junction had 14 bases not matched to a gene; V was cut back by 9 bases and J by 5 bases. In germline, CDR1 is WNHNN, CDR2 SYGVQD (reference sequence). This CDR3 has 16 residues. CDR3 coding DNA: TGCGCCAGGGACAGGGAGACACCGGAGAAAACCGGGGAGCTGTTTTTT. Residues: CARDRETPEKTGELFF.

Details on this clone: At the DNA level, this CDR3 is encoded by other sequences in the same sample as well. The rearrangement links TRBV27 to TRBJ2-7, with D maybe TRBD1 (6 bases). From germline, CDR1 is MNHEY and CDR2 SMNVEV (reference sequence). Trimming took 2 bases from V and 4 from J, leaving 9 bases between them. The CDR3 length is 13 residues. The DNA of the CDR3 is TGTGCCAGCAGTTTAAGGGACACTTACGAGCAGTACTTC. Translation gives CASSLRDTYEQYF.